This entry lists 29 T cell receptor beta chains sequenced from one sample in a study of CD8+ T cells in alopecia areata. Extracted RNA was reverse transcribed into cDNA, the sequencing template. Sequencing used immunoSEQ multiplex PCR; TCRdb keeps in-frame clones, though not all of them. Of more than 200,000 clones in the sample, about 40% are singletons; the top ten hold around 3%. Treatment described: oral pan-JAK inhibitor, 5-10 mg twice daily. This material consisted of CD4+ T cells sorted from blood, taken at approximately week 36, from a patient treated with tofacitinib. The receptors here all came from a human donor with alopecia areata.

This rearrangement joins TRBV28 to TRBJ1-2; D remains unclear. The CDR3 is made up of 13 amino acids. The V gene's germline CDR1 is MDHEN and CDR2 SYDVKM. Trimming removed 3 bases from V and 8 bases from J, with 13 bases in between. The CDR3 reads CASSFMGPGGYTF. In DNA, the CDR3 is TGTGCCAGCAGTTTCATGGGTCCGGGGGGCTACACCTTC.

The CDR3 sequence: CSVVRLVWEQFF. The CDR3 DNA follows: TGCAGCGTTGTGAGACTAGTTTGGGAGCAGTTCTTC. The chain couples TRBV29-1 to TRBJ2-1; D might be TRBD2 (6 bases). V was cut by 4 bases and J by 10 bases, with 14 bases left in between. The germline CDR1 and CDR2 sequences are SQVTM and ANQGSEA. This CDR3 contains 12 residues.

This chain connects TRBV7-9 to TRBJ1-2; 7 bases agree with TRBD1. V shed 5 bases and J 10 bases; nucleotides not matched to a gene: 4. CDR3 size: 11 residues. Germline CDR1 SEHNR, CDR2 FQNEAQ (reference sequence). For the CDR3, the DNA is TGTGCCAGCAGCCCGGACAGGATCTACACCTTC. As protein: CASSPDRIYTF.

This clone was seen many times. V usage is TRBV6-6 and J usage is TRBJ2-3; D unresolved. The germline CDR1 and CDR2 sequences are MNHNY and SVGAGI (reference sequence). V was clipped by 7 bases and J by 6 bases, with 11 bases between them. The CDR3 runs to 12 residues. The CDR3 here is CASTPHTDTQYF. In nucleotides, the CDR3 is TGTGCCAGCACCCCCCACACGGATACGCAGTATTTT.

The rearrangement joins TRBV11-2 to TRBJ1-2; D is unclear. Germline CDR1 reads SGHAT; CDR2 reads FQNNGV. V shed 0 bases and J shed 7 bases, with 12 bases lying between them. The CDR3 has 14 amino acids. The CDR3 protein is CASSLDGPRGGYTF. In nucleotides, the CDR3 is TGTGCCAGCAGCTTAGACGGGCCCCGGGGTGGCTACACCTTC.

This clone was seen only once. The chain combines TRBV7-9 with TRBJ2-5, with a possible D match to TRBD1 (6 bases). The CDR3 is made up of 14 amino acids. Trimming left V 1 base short and J 5 bases short, with 11 bases between. The germline gives CDR1 SEHNR, CDR2 FQNEAQ (reference sequence). The CDR3 bases are TGTGCCAGCAGCTTAGGGGGGCGCGGGGAGACCCAGTACTTC. Translating gives CASSLGGRGETQYF.

The table lists this clone with a few counts. The chain recombines TRBV20-1 with TRBJ2-3; D unresolved. The germline V gene encodes CDR1 DFQATT and CDR2 SNEGSKA (reference sequence). Trimming took off 7 bases at V and 2 bases at J, with 7 bases between the two ends. The CDR3 loop spans 11 amino acids. The CDR3 DNA follows: TGCAGTGAACTTCACACAGATACGCAGTATTTT. This gives the protein CSELHTDTQYF.

This clone was found a few times. The CDR3 sequence is CSACKLSVTEAFF. In DNA, the CDR3 is TGCAGCGCCTGTAAGTTGTCTGTAACTGAAGCTTTCTTT. The J gene is TRBJ1-1, the V gene TRBV29-1; D ambiguous. The germline CDR1 and CDR2 sequences are SQVTM and ANQGSEA. V shed 7 bases and J shed 5 bases, with 17 bases lying between them. The CDR3 loop spans 13 amino acids.

The J gene is TRBJ1-1, the V gene TRBV29-1, with 7 positions matching TRBD1. V was clipped by 5 bases and J by 4 bases; unmatched bases: 10. Looked up from germline, CDR1 is SQVTM and CDR2 is ANQGSEA. CDR3 length: 14 amino acids. The CDR3 loop is CSVNSPQGSTEAFF. The CDR3 DNA is TGCAGCGTTAACTCCCCACAGGGGAGCACTGAAGCTTTCTTT.

This clone appeared a few times. CDR3 bases: TGTGCCAGCAGCACAGGGCTCCTAGTGGGAACAGATACGCAGTATTTT. Translated, it gives CASSTGLLVGTDTQYF. The rearrangement links TRBV11-3 to TRBJ2-3; perhaps TRBD1 as D (6 bases). The CDR3 runs 16 residues. The germline V and J ends were trimmed by 5 bases and 3 bases, with 18 bases remaining between them. Germline V lookup: CDR1 SGHNT, CDR2 YENEEA.

The gene calls are TRBV20-1 and TRBJ2-5; D is unclear. The CDR3 is 11 residues long. CDR1 is DFQATT and CDR2 is SNEGSKA in the germline V gene (reference sequence). V was cut by 5 bases and J by 5 bases, with 9 bases left in between. The CDR3: CSAGRMETQYF. CDR3 DNA sequence: TGCAGTGCTGGCAGAATGGAGACCCAGTACTTC.

This rearrangement joins TRBV7-2 to TRBJ1-1, with unresolved D. CDR3 size: 13 residues. Germline V gene data show CDR1 as SGHTA and CDR2 as FQGNSA. V was shortened by 2 bases and J by 8 bases, with 12 bases between the two germline ends. In nucleotides, the CDR3 is TGTGCCAGCAGCTTATTGCGGGAGGTGGAAGCTTTCTTT. Translation gives CASSLLREVEAFF.

This chain connects TRBV27 to TRBJ2-1; 7 bases map to TRBD2. In germline, CDR1 is MNHEY, CDR2 SMNVEV (reference sequence). CDR3 length: 13 residues. Unmatched junction bases numbered 9, after V lost 7 bases and J lost 9 bases. CDR3 sequence: CASNRGEVGEQFF. CDR3 coding DNA: TGTGCCAGCAACCGGGGGGAGGTGGGTGAGCAGTTCTTC.

This clone was observed once. The chain employs TRBV30 and TRBJ1-1; 8 bases match TRBD1. This CDR3 contains 15 residues. Germline lookup yields CDR1 GTSNPN and CDR2 SVGIG (reference sequence). Losses at the gene ends were 2 bases for V and 5 bases for J; bases not matched to a gene: 10. The DNA for the CDR3 is TGTGCCTGGAGTTTACGAATACAGGGGGTGACTGAAGCTTTCTTT. It encodes CAWSLRIQGVTEAFF.

V and J are TRBV29-1 and TRBJ1-2; D remains ambiguous. The CDR3 is 9 residues long. The ends were cut back, 4 bases at V and 6 bases at J, with 3 bases in the middle. CDR1 is SQVTM, CDR2 ANQGSEA, per germline. The CDR3 DNA follows: TGCAGCGTTGGGGATGGCTACACCTTC. Translation: CSVGDGYTF. Using reference TRBV29-1 and TRBJ1-2 for the parts outside the CDR3, the full variable domain is SAVISQKPSRDICQRGTSLTIQCQVDSQVTMMFWYRQQPGQSLTLIATANQGSEATYESGFVIDKFPISRPNLTFSTLTVSNMSPEDSSIYLCSVGDGYTFGSGTRLTVV.

This clone appeared a few times. The chain combines TRBV7-3 with TRBJ1-1; D is ambiguous. This CDR3 contains 13 residues. Germline assignment: CDR1 SGHTA and CDR2 FQGTGA. With 6 bases removed from V and 3 bases from J, the gap between germline ends came to 11 bases. DNA for the CDR3: TGTGCCAGCAGATCGTCCAGGCACACTGAAGCTTTCTTT. The encoded protein is CASRSSRHTEAFF.

The chain is built from TRBV5-1 and TRBJ2-1, with D possibly being TRBD2 (5 bases). V lost 3 bases and J 5 bases, leaving 6 bases between the germline ends. Germline CDR1 and CDR2: SGHRS and YFSETQ. The CDR3 sequence is 12 residues long. The CDR3 reads CASSWTDNEQFF. The CDR3 DNA reads as TGCGCCAGCAGCTGGACTGACAATGAGCAGTTCTTC.

This chain uses TRBV6-1 with TRBJ2-1; 7 nucleotides line up with TRBD2. CDR1 MNHNS and CDR2 SASEGT come from the germline V gene. Germline trimming cut 6 bases from V and 4 bases from J; bases unmatched to any gene: 6. The CDR3 loop spans 14 amino acids. In DNA form, the CDR3 reads TGTGCCAGCAGACTGCGGGAGTCTTACAATGAGCAGTTCTTC. This encodes CASRLRESYNEQFF.

This CDR3 is CASSEVGLNTEAFF. The CDR3 nucleotides are TGTGCCAGCAGTGAGGTCGGGTTAAACACTGAAGCTTTCTTT. V is TRBV25-1 and J is TRBJ1-1; D unclear. V lost 3 bases, J lost 2 bases, and 10 bases lay in between. The V gene's germline CDR1 is MGHDK and CDR2 SYGVNS. There are 14 residues in the CDR3.

CDR3 DNA: TGTGCCAGCAGCTCCAACGTCGGGGGGCGTAACGAGCAGTACTTC. Amino acids: CASSSNVGGRNEQYF. The chain is built from TRBV7-6 and TRBJ2-7; maybe TRBD2 (7 bases). The CDR3 covers 15 residues. V was trimmed by 4 bases and J by 5 bases, leaving 18 bases between them. Germline V gene sequence: CDR1 SGHVS, CDR2 FNYEAQ.

CDR3 in DNA: TGCAGCACCGGGACAGGGGGTGTCACCGGGGAGCTGTTTTTT. Translation gives CSTGTGGVTGELFF. The V and J genes are TRBV29-1 and TRBJ2-2, with 11 bases aligning to TRBD1. Germline CDR1 is SQVTM and CDR2 is ANQGSEA. The ends lost 8 bases at V and 4 bases at J; junction bases unmatched: 6. The CDR3 covers 14 residues.

The gene calls are TRBV10-3 and TRBJ2-7; perhaps TRBD2 as D (6 bases). The CDR3 covers 18 residues. The ends were cut back, 4 bases at V and 3 bases at J, with 25 bases in the middle. Germline CDR1 and CDR2: ENHRY and SYGVKD. CDR3: CAISARQGEGGLLYEQYF. CDR3 DNA sequence: TGTGCCATCAGTGCTCGCCAGGGTGAGGGAGGTCTCCTCTACGAGCAGTACTTC.

This clone was seen only a few times. V usage is TRBV4-2 and J usage is TRBJ2-1, with D unclear. V was shortened by 3 bases and J by 6 bases, with 9 bases between the two germline ends. Germline CDR1 and CDR2: LGHNA and YNFKEQ. This CDR3 comprises 13 residues. CDR3 bases: TGTGCCAGCAGCCACCCGGTCGCCAATGAGCAGTTCTTC. This translates into CASSHPVANEQFF.

This sequence joins TRBV2 and TRBJ2-5, with 9 bases lining up with TRBD2. Trimming removed 3 bases from V and 14 bases from J; junction bases left unmatched: 10. CDR1 SNHLY and CDR2 FYNNEI come from the germline V gene. The CDR3 loop spans 13 amino acids. The CDR3: CASSETRTSAFYF. As DNA, the CDR3 is TGTGCCAGCAGTGAGACTAGGACTAGCGCTTTCTACTTC.

In this sample, this clone turned up a few times. The gene calls are TRBV30 and TRBJ1-5; TRBD1 aligns across 7 bases. The germline V gene encodes CDR1 GTSNPN and CDR2 SVGIG (reference sequence). V lost 1 base, J lost 5 bases, and 5 bases stayed unmatched. This CDR3 spans 14 amino acids. CDR3 nucleotide sequence: TGTGCCTGGAGTGCCGGACAGGCTTATCAGCCCCAGCATTTT. As protein: CAWSAGQAYQPQHF.

The chain couples TRBV29-1 to TRBJ1-1, with 8 bases aligning to TRBD1. Trimming at V came to 8 bases and at J to 1 base, leaving 9 bases not matched to a gene. The germline V gene encodes CDR1 SQVTM and CDR2 ANQGSEA. This CDR3 spans 14 amino acids. The CDR3 sequence: CSTGQADGNTEAFF. The CDR3 DNA sequence: TGCAGCACGGGACAGGCGGACGGGAACACTGAAGCTTTCTTT. The full variable domain, its missing parts supplied by reference TRBV29-1 and TRBJ1-1, is SAVISQKPSRDICQRGTSLTIQCQVDSQVTMMFWYRQQPGQSLTLIATANQGSEATYESGFVIDKFPISRPNLTFSTLTVSNMSPEDSSIYLCSTGQADGNTEAFFGQGTRLTVV.

In this sample, this clone turned up a few times. The chain uses TRBV5-4 and TRBJ2-5; 8 bases are a match to TRBD2. Germline values: CDR1 SGHNT, CDR2 YYREEE (reference sequence). V lost 7 bases, J lost 5 bases, and 7 bases stayed unmatched. This CDR3 has 13 amino acids. CDR3 amino acids: CASEREMGETQYF. CDR3 nucleotide sequence: TGTGCCAGCGAGCGGGAGATGGGTGAGACCCAGTACTTC. The full variable domain, with the rest looked up from reference TRBV5-4 and TRBJ2-5, is ETGVTQSPTHLIKTRGQQVTLRCSSQSGHNTVSWYQQALGQGPQFIFQYYREEENGRGNFPPRFSGLQFPNYSSELNVNALELDDSALYLCASEREMGETQYFGPGTRLLVL.

This clone was counted between two and nine times. For the CDR3, the DNA is TGTGCCAGTAGTTCGGCGGGAGGGCCGCCCGAGCAGTACTTC. The encoded protein is CASSSAGGPPEQYF. The V call is TRBV19, the J call TRBJ2-7; 9 positions agree with TRBD2. The CDR3 has 14 amino acids. Germline V gene sequence: CDR1 LNHDA, CDR2 SQIVND (reference sequence). V dropped 5 bases and J dropped 6; count of bases not matched to a gene: 8.

This clone was seen a handful of times. The V and J genes are TRBV7-8 and TRBJ2-4; D unclear. The CDR3 loop spans 17 amino acids. Germline V gene lookup returns CDR1 SGHVS and CDR2 FQNEAQ. With 5 bases removed from V and 0 bases from J, the gap between germline ends came to 17 bases. This CDR3 is CASSLPPAIVAKNIQYF. The DNA for the CDR3 is TGTGCCAGCAGCCTCCCTCCAGCGATTGTAGCCAAAAACATTCAGTACTTC. The full variable domain, completed using reference TRBV7-8 and TRBJ2-4, is GAGVSQSPRYKVAKRGQDVALRCDPISGHVSLFWYQQALGQGPEFLTYFQNEAQLDKSGLPSDRFFAERPEGSVSTLKIQRTQQEDSAVYLCASSLPPAIVAKNIQYFGAGTRLSVL.